The next 12 T cell receptor beta chains were all read from a single sample in a study of early T cells in non-severe SARS-CoV-2 infection. A single record per CDR3 protein comes from TCRdb applying MiXCR to the 5' RACE reads. The profile shows about 59,000 distinct CDR3 sequences, 13% of them singletons. The starting material was whole blood, obtained at baseline. The receptors were gathered from an adult who was a healthcare worker with PCR-confirmed SARS-CoV-2 infection or an uninfected control (not recorded which).

This clonotype was observed many times. This sequence joins TRBV12-3 or TRBV12-4 and TRBJ2-7, with 8 bases fitting TRBD1. CDR3 length equals 17 residues. J lost 2 bases, V lost 5 bases, and 14 bases had no gene match. CDR3 in DNA: TGTGCCAGCAGTCCACCACCTAGACAGGGGCAGACCTACGAGCAGTACTTC. It translates to CASSPPPRQGQTYEQYF.

The chain joins TRBV19 to TRBJ2-7, with 7 bases fitting TRBD2. Germline assignment: CDR1 LNHDA and CDR2 SQIVND (reference sequence). The CDR3 length is 15 residues. After removal of 3 bases from V and 0 bases from J, the junction contained 5 bases not matched to a gene. Here the CDR3 reads CASSIVGRASYEQYF. CDR3 sequence (DNA): TGTGCCAGTAGTATTGTTGGGAGGGCCTCCTACGAGCAGTACTTC.

This clonotype was observed a handful of times. This chain's CDR3 is CASSQRAEDEQYF. CDR3 DNA sequence: TGTGCCAGCAGCCAACGAGCGGAGGACGAGCAGTACTTC. The J gene is TRBJ2-7, the V gene TRBV16; weak D call: TRBD2 (5 bases). Germline V CDR1 and CDR2: KGHSY, FQNENV. CDR3 length: 13 residues. The V end lost 2 bases, the J end lost 5 bases, and 10 bases lay between the germline ends.

This clonotype turned up a few times. V and J are TRBV9 and TRBJ2-1; D unclear. V was clipped by 2 bases and J by 6 bases, with 6 bases between them. The CDR3 extends over 12 amino acids. Per the germline V gene, CDR1 is SGDLS and CDR2 is YYNGEE. CDR3 DNA: TGTGCCAGCAGCGTCTCTAGCAATGAGCAGTTCTTC. Translating gives CASSVSSNEQFF.

This clonotype has a handful of counts. This rearrangement joins TRBV7-3 to TRBJ1-5; D gene ambiguous. CDR3 size: 14 residues. Per germline, CDR1 SGHTA and CDR2 FQGTGA. Trimming took 5 bases from V and 2 from J, leaving 10 bases between them. The CDR3: CASSPVSRNQPQHF. The CDR3 bases are TGTGCCAGCAGCCCTGTATCGCGCAATCAGCCCCAGCATTTT.

This chain uses TRBV6-1 with TRBJ2-2; 9 bases agree with TRBD2. The CDR3 has 14 residues. The J segment lost 3 bases and the V segment lost 10 bases, leaving 6 bases of the junction unmatched. Germline values: CDR1 MNHNS, CDR2 SASEGT. This CDR3 reads CAIETSGHTGELFF. The DNA for the CDR3 is TGTGCCATCGAGACTAGCGGACACACCGGGGAGCTGTTTTTT.

This clonotype occurred a few times. This chain joins TRBV7-2 and TRBJ1-3, with TRBD1 matching over 8 bases. The germline gives CDR1 SGHTA, CDR2 FQGNSA. After removal of 6 bases from V and 6 bases from J, the junction contained 7 bases not matched to a gene. CDR3 length: 14 amino acids. The CDR3 spells CASRRQGSENTIYF. In DNA form, the CDR3 reads TGTGCCAGCAGGAGACAGGGGAGTGAAAACACCATATATTTT.

J is TRBJ1-1 and V is TRBV24-1, with no clear D. The CDR3 runs to 10 residues. V was shortened by 12 bases and J by 10 bases, with 14 bases between the two germline ends. Germline V gives CDR1 KGHDR, CDR2 SFDVKD. The DNA of the CDR3 is TGTGCCGTCACAAGGGCGCGAGCTTTCTTT. Residues: CAVTRARAFF.

This chain joins TRBV5-1 and TRBJ1-1, with 7 positions matching TRBD1. After removal of 0 bases from V and 6 bases from J, the junction contained 2 bases not matched to a gene. The CDR3 runs 13 residues. Germline CDR1 and CDR2: SGHRS and YFSETQ. The CDR3 reads CASSLGQGAEAFF. CDR3 DNA: TGCGCCAGCAGCTTGGGACAGGGCGCTGAAGCTTTCTTT.

This clonotype was detected a few times. This sequence joins TRBV20-1 and TRBJ2-7; weak D call: TRBD2 (5 bases). Germline CDR1 DFQATT, CDR2 SNEGSKA (reference sequence). V lost 1 base and J lost 1, with 14 bases in between. CDR3 size: 15 residues. CDR3: CSARVGRVPSYEQYF. The CDR3 DNA reads as TGCAGTGCTAGAGTCGGGCGGGTACCTTCCTACGAGCAGTACTTC.

V is TRBV7-6 and J is TRBJ2-2, with a possible D match to TRBD2 (6 bases). Germline CDR1 reads SGHVS; CDR2 reads FNYEAQ. The V and J ends lost 5 bases and 4 bases respectively, with 11 bases between them. This CDR3 has 14 amino acids. This CDR3 reads CASSREPFTGELFF. CDR3 sequence (DNA): TGTGCCAGCAGCCGGGAGCCTTTCACCGGGGAGCTGTTTTTT.

CDR3 loop: CASSTRRTSGAGELFF. Written as DNA, the CDR3 is TGTGCCAGCAGCACCCGCCGGACTAGCGGGGCCGGGGAGCTGTTTTTT. The chain links TRBV9 to TRBJ2-2; the match to TRBD2 covers 12 bases. Germline CDR1 is SGDLS and CDR2 is YYNGEE. The CDR3 is 16 residues long. J was trimmed by 6 bases and V by 4 bases; bases with no gene match: 7.